This T cell receptor beta chain was observed in a study of technical replicates of blood from a handful of donors. Sequenced by immunoSEQ multiplex PCR; TCRdb stores in-frame clones only, minus some. The data contain approximately 100,000 clones, 96% of them singletons. The source material was T cells isolated from PBMCs. The sequence was collected from a human donor in good health.

The CDR3 DNA reads as TGTGCCAGCAGCTTTCAGGGCATCGACGAGCAGTACTTC. Its protein product is CASSFQGIDEQYF. This chain connects TRBV7-6 to TRBJ2-7; possible D gene TRBD1, 5 bases. V shed 3 bases and J shed 5 bases, with 11 bases lying between them. The CDR3 runs 13 residues. In germline, CDR1 is SGHVS, CDR2 FNYEAQ.